This T cell receptor beta chain was identified in a study of blood T cell repertoires in COVID-19 (TCRdb year 2020). A note on the overall study: Samples covering the acute and convalescent phases of COVID-19 were provided by collaborators in the United States, Italy and Spain. The prospective study material was composed of cDNA or gDNA derived from T cells, B-cell-depleted T cells, or PBMCs. Deeply sampled blood TCRbeta repertoires from subjects exposed to, actively infected with, or recovered from COVID-19 were included in the dataset. The repertoires were released in a freely available public database meant as a resource for research on the immune response to SARS-CoV-2. Samples came from the ongoing ImmuneRACE study (first 160 participants) plus 1,254 subjects from 6 global collaborators. A de-identified subject ID, COVID-19 status, age in years and sex were almost always included in the sample metadata. Where HLA class I and class II types were available, the types were taken from metadata supplied by the sample provider, not from assay-based typing.

This clone was detected only a few times. Its specific antigen is unknown. No base quality information exists; no much larger clone differs at one position. TCRbeta CDR3 regions were amplified from genomic DNA using the immunoSEQ Assay, a bias-controlled multiplex PCR. Per the source publication's procedure: Within the assay, amplification of reference gene primers was used to estimate how many nucleated cells each sample contained. To quantify the absolute abundance of each unique TCRbeta CDR3 rearrangement, sequence reads were collapsed and filtered. For each sample, productive Simpson clonality was calculated by taking the square root of Simpson's diversity index across productive rearrangements. This immuneACCESS table, as held by TCRdb, lists in-frame sequences with V and J called but not all clones. Of the missing ones, under half trace to an unresolved V gene in checked studies; the others have no known cause. V, J and clone size reflect that table, while D and trimming were determined from the DNA. The sample table shows under 300,000 clones, and approximately 86% are seen once. The ten largest make up less than 15% of the sample.

One collaborating source in Seattle enrolled patients while the patients were actively infected and followed the patients over time throughout the course of disease. Collaborating institutions collected whole blood in K2EDTA tubes following their own protocols. For TCRbeta analysis, collaborators shipped samples in one of three forms: frozen whole blood, isolated PBMCs, or DNA extracted from either of those sample types. The junction shows trimming of 6 bases on V and 0 bases on J, plus 15 bases between the germline ends. The CDR3 sequence holds 17 residues, the cysteine and phenylalanine included. The DNA shown is the 51-base CDR3, in frame from base 1. In the germline V gene (reference sequence), CDR1 corresponds to LNHDA and CDR2 to SQIVND. The research as a whole found: The quantity of clinical and demographic metadata differed by source and by participant and was supplied without curation.

The V and J genes are TRBV19 and TRBJ2-6; TRBD1 is a possible D gene, resting on 6 matching bases. The clonotype originates from a woman aged 65 to 85 with COVID-19, enrolled during active disease. The sequencing input was peripheral blood. The DNA sequence reads TGTGCCAGTAGCCAGGGGCAGGGAAGCTCTGGGGCCAACGTCCTGACTTTC. Its translation is CASSQGQGSSGANVLTF.